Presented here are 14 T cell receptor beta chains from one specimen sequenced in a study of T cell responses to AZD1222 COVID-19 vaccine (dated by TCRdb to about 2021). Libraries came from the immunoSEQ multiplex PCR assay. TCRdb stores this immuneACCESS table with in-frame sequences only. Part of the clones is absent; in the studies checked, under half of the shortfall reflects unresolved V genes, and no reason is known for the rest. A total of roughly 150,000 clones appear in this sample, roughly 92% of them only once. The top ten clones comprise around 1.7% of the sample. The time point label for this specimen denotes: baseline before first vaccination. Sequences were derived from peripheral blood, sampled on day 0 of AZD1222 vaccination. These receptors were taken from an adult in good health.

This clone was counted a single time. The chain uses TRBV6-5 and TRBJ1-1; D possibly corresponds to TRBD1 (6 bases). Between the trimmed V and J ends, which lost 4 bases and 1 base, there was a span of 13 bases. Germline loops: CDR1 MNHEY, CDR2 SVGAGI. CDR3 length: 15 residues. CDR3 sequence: CASSSPRGGNTEAFF. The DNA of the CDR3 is TGTGCCAGCAGTTCCCCGAGGGGGGGGAACACTGAAGCTTTCTTT.

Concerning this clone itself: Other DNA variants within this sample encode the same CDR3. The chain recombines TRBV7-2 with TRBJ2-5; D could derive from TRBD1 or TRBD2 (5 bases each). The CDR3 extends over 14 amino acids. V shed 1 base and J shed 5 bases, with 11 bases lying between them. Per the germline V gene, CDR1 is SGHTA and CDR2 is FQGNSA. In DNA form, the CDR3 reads TGTGCCAGCAGCTTAGGAGGGGCAGGGGAGACCCAGTACTTC. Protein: CASSLGGAGETQYF.

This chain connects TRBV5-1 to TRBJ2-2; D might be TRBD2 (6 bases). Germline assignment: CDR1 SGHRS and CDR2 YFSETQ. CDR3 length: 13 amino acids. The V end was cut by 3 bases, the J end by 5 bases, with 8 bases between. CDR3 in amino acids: CASSSGETGELFF. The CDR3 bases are TGCGCCAGCAGCTCGGGGGAAACCGGGGAGCTGTTTTTT.

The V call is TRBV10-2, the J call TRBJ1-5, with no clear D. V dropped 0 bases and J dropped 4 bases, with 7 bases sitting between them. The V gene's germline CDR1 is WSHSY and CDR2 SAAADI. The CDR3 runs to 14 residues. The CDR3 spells CASSESFGNQPQHF. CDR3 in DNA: TGCGCCAGCAGTGAGTCGTTCGGTAATCAGCCCCAGCATTTT.

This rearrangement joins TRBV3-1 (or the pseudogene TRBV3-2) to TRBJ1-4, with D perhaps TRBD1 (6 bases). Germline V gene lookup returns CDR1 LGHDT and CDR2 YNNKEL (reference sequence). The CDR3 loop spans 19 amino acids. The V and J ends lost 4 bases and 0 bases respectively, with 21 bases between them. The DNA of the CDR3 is TGTGCCAGCAGCCCCCGAAGAAGGAGTTACAGGGCAACTAATGAAAAACTGTTTTTT. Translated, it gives CASSPRRRSYRATNEKLFF.

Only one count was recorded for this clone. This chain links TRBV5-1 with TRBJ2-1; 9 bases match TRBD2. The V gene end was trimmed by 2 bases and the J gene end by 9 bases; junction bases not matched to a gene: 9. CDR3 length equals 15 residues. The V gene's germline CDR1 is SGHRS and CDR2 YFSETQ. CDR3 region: CASSFSLAGRGEQFF. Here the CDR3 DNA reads TGCGCCAGCAGCTTTAGTCTAGCGGGACGTGGTGAGCAGTTCTTC.

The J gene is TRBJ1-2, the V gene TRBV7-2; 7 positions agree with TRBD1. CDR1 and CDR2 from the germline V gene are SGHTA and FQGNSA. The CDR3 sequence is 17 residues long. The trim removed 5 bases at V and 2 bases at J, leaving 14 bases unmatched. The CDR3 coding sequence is TGTGCCAGCAGCCCCGGTGGGGGGGGACAGCTAAACTATGGCTACACCTTC. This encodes CASSPGGGGQLNYGYTF.

CDR3 protein: CASSILGAKNIQYF. The CDR3 DNA reads TGTGCCAGTAGTATACTGGGGGCCAAAAACATTCAGTACTTC. V is TRBV19 and J is TRBJ2-4; no clear D gene. This CDR3 region has 14 residues. V gave up 2 bases and J gave up 1 base, with 6 bases separating them. The germline V gene encodes CDR1 LNHDA and CDR2 SQIVND (reference sequence).

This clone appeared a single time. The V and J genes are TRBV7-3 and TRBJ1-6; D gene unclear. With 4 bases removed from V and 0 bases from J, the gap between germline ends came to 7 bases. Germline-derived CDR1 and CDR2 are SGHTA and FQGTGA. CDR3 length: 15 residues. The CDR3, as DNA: TGTGCCAGCAGCTCTGGTAGCTCCTATAATTCACCCCTCCACTTT. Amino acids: CASSSGSSYNSPLHF.

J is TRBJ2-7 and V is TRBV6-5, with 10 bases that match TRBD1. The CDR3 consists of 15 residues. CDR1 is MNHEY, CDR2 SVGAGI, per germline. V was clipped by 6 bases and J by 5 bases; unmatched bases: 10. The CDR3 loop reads CASRSRQGARDEQYF. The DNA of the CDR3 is TGTGCCAGCAGGTCCAGACAGGGGGCCAGGGACGAGCAGTACTTC.

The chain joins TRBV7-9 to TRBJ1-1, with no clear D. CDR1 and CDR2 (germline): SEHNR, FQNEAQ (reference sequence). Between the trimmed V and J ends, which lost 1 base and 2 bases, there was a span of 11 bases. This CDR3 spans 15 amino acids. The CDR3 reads CASSLVSGYNTEAFF. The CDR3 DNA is TGTGCCAGCAGCTTAGTGTCAGGATACAACACTGAAGCTTTCTTT. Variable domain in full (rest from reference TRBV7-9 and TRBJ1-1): DTGVSQNPRHKITKRGQNVTFRCDPISEHNRLYWYRQTLGQGPEFLTYFQNEAQLEKSRLLSDRFSAERPKGSFSTLEIQRTEQGDSAMYLCASSLVSGYNTEAFFGQGTRLTVV.

The CDR3 DNA sequence: TGTGCCAGCAGTCGACAAACGCTAACTGAAGCTTTCTTT. This sequence encodes CASSRQTLTEAFF. The chain employs TRBV12-3 or TRBV12-4 and TRBJ1-1; no reliable D call. Trimming took off 5 bases at V and 5 bases at J, with 12 bases between the two ends. The CDR3 covers 13 residues.

The CDR3 protein is CASSYRTGDLPLHF. Here the CDR3 DNA reads TGTGCCAGCAGCTACCGGACGGGGGACTTGCCCCTCCACTTT. This chain joins TRBV7-2 and TRBJ1-6, with D tentatively TRBD1 (5 bases). Germline V gives CDR1 SGHTA, CDR2 FQGNSA. The CDR3 runs 14 residues. V shed 4 bases and J shed 13 bases, with 17 bases lying between them.

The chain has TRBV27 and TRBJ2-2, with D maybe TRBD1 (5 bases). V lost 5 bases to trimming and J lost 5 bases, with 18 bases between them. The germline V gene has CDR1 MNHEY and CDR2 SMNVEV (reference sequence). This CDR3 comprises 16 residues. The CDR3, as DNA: TGTGCCAGCAGTCCCGCCGGCCAGGGTAGGACCGGGGAGCTGTTTTTT. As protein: CASSPAGQGRTGELFF.